These 25 T cell receptor beta chains were sequenced from one sample in a study of CD8+ T cells in alopecia areata. After isolation, RNA underwent reverse transcription to generate cDNA as the sequencing template. The method was immunoSEQ multiplex PCR; TCRdb's version includes in-frame clones alone and lacks a portion of them. The sample lists 150,000 to 200,000 clones; around 50% were seen once. The sample consisted of CD4+ T cells sorted from blood, taken at week 0. These receptors came from a human donor with alopecia areata.

This chain uses TRBV9 with TRBJ2-7; 9 bases line up with TRBD1. This CDR3 region has 15 residues. J lost 1 base, V lost 3 bases, and 5 bases had no gene match. Germline V gene sequence: CDR1 SGDLS, CDR2 YYNGEE. The CDR3 loop reads CASSGGTGRSYEQYF. The DNA of the CDR3 is TGTGCCAGCAGCGGTGGGACAGGGCGATCCTACGAGCAGTACTTC.

V is TRBV14 and J is TRBJ1-1; 9 nucleotides agree with TRBD1. V shed 1 base and J 7 bases; nucleotides not matched to a gene: 10. Looked up from germline, CDR1 is SGHDN and CDR2 is FVKESK. The length of the CDR3 is 16 residues. CDR3 protein: CASSQGGDRGFGEAFF. DNA of the CDR3: TGTGCCAGCAGCCAAGGTGGCGACAGGGGGTTTGGTGAAGCTTTCTTT.

The chain combines TRBV5-1 with TRBJ1-2; D is undetermined. The germline gives CDR1 SGHRS, CDR2 YFSETQ. This CDR3 is built from 15 residues. V was cut by 0 bases and J by 4 bases, with 13 bases left in between. DNA for the CDR3: TGCGCCAGCAGCTTGGTTGGTGGCCTGGGCTATGGCTACACCTTC. This codes for CASSLVGGLGYGYTF.

The CDR3 DNA reads as TGTGCCTGGAGTCCCGGGACTAGCGGATACAATGAGCAGTTCTTC. This sequence encodes CAWSPGTSGYNEQFF. The chain has TRBV30 and TRBJ2-1; 11 bases are a match to TRBD2. Germline V gene lookup returns CDR1 GTSNPN and CDR2 SVGIG (reference sequence). The trim removed 2 bases at V and 4 bases at J, leaving 4 bases unmatched. The CDR3 contains 15 residues.

This chain uses TRBV27 with TRBJ2-2; D call uncertain. V lost 2 bases and J 1 base, leaving 8 bases between the germline ends. This CDR3 has 15 residues. Per germline, CDR1 MNHEY and CDR2 SMNVEV (reference sequence). The CDR3 bases are TGTGCCAGCAGTTTAGGCTTAGAGAACACCGGGGAGCTGTTTTTT. Translated, it gives CASSLGLENTGELFF.

This clone was detected a few times. The J gene is TRBJ1-1, the V gene TRBV11-3; 7 positions agree with TRBD1. With V trimmed by 6 bases and J by 0 bases, 7 bases remained unmatched. This CDR3 has 15 amino acids. Germline CDR1 is SGHNT and CDR2 is YENEEA. The DNA of the CDR3 is TGTGCCAGCAGTTCGGGACAGACCATGAACACTGAAGCTTTCTTT. Its protein product is CASSSGQTMNTEAFF.

The chain is built from TRBV5-1 and TRBJ1-4; 8 bases map to TRBD1. The trim removed 3 bases at V and 7 bases at J, leaving 8 bases unmatched. The germline V gene has CDR1 SGHRS and CDR2 YFSETQ. CDR3 length equals 15 residues. CDR3 sequence reads: CASSSHRDRLEKLFF. Here the CDR3 DNA reads TGCGCCAGCAGCTCGCACCGGGACAGGCTTGAAAAACTGTTTTTT.

This clone appeared a few times. The V call is TRBV13, the J call TRBJ2-7, with TRBD2 as a possible D gene (5 bases). CDR3 length equals 14 residues. Trimming took 5 bases from V and 5 from J, leaving 16 bases between them. Germline V lookup: CDR1 PRHDT, CDR2 FYEKMQ (reference sequence). The CDR3 coding sequence is TGTGCCAGCAGCCCTGACTCCTGGGGAGACGAGCAGTACTTC. Its translation is CASSPDSWGDEQYF.

The table lists this clone with a few counts. The gene calls are TRBV29-1 and TRBJ1-1; 7 nucleotides align to TRBD1. Germline V gene data show CDR1 as SQVTM and CDR2 as ANQGSEA. The CDR3 contains 12 residues. The ends lost 5 bases at V and 4 bases at J; junction bases unmatched: 4. The CDR3 region has the DNA TGCAGCGTTCAGGGGGGGAGCACTGAAGCTTTCTTT. This codes for CSVQGGSTEAFF.

V and J are TRBV4-2 and TRBJ2-5, with 7 bases lining up with TRBD2. Germline V CDR1 and CDR2: LGHNA, YNFKEQ. This CDR3 is built from 14 residues. Trimming removed 1 base from V and 6 bases from J; junction bases left unmatched: 5. CDR3 sequence (DNA): TGTGCCAGCAGCCAAGGGGAGGGGTGGAAGACCCAGTACTTC. Its protein is CASSQGEGWKTQYF.

A few counts support this clone. The genes are TRBV18 and TRBJ2-7, with unresolved D. Germline lookup yields CDR1 KGHSH and CDR2 LQKENI. V dropped 4 bases and J dropped 8 bases, with 18 bases sitting between them. The CDR3 runs to 14 residues. CDR3 amino acids: CASSHDLAKNKQYF. CDR3 DNA: TGTGCCAGCTCACACGACTTAGCTAAAAACAAGCAGTACTTC.

This clone was seen just once. The chain couples TRBV29-1 to TRBJ2-5; TRBD2 matches at 8 bases. Germline V CDR1 and CDR2: SQVTM, ANQGSEA. The CDR3 length is 14 residues. The J segment lost 1 base and the V segment lost 4 bases, leaving 5 bases of the junction unmatched. CDR3 nucleotide sequence: TGCAGCGTTGGGGAGCGGGGGATCCAAGAGACCCAGTACTTC. Its translation: CSVGERGIQETQYF. The full variable domain, in which reference TRBV29-1 and TRBJ2-5 provide the parts outside the CDR3, is SAVISQKPSRDICQRGTSLTIQCQVDSQVTMMFWYRQQPGQSLTLIATANQGSEATYESGFVIDKFPISRPNLTFSTLTVSNMSPEDSSIYLCSVGERGIQETQYFGPGTRLLVL.

With regard to this clone: A much larger clone sits a single nucleotide away, making a read error possible. The chain recombines TRBV25-1 with TRBJ2-1; D remains unclear. This CDR3 comprises 12 residues. Germline loops: CDR1 MGHDK, CDR2 SYGVNS. The CDR3 DNA sequence: TGTGCCAGCAGTGAAGTGAACAATGAGCGGTTCTTC. Encoded protein: CASSEVNNERFF.

The V gene is TRBV29-1, the J gene TRBJ1-4; D remains unclear. This CDR3 is built from 13 residues. Per the germline V gene, CDR1 is SQVTM and CDR2 is ANQGSEA. Trimming left V 4 bases short and J 7 bases short, with 13 bases between. The CDR3 DNA reads as TGCAGCGTTGCGTGGGGTAGTAGTGAAAAACTGTTTTTT. Translation: CSVAWGSSEKLFF. The variable domain in full, completed from reference TRBV29-1 and TRBJ1-4, reads SAVISQKPSRDICQRGTSLTIQCQVDSQVTMMFWYRQQPGQSLTLIATANQGSEATYESGFVIDKFPISRPNLTFSTLTVSNMSPEDSSIYLCSVAWGSSEKLFFGSGTQLSVL.

The chain carries TRBV29-1 and TRBJ2-3, with 7 bases aligning to TRBD2. This CDR3 is built from 15 residues. Germline CDR1 reads SQVTM; CDR2 reads ANQGSEA. With 8 bases clipped from V and 0 bases from J, the junction kept 11 bases outside the gene matches. The CDR3: CSSPGGRGSTDTQYF. CDR3 bases: TGCAGCTCCCCGGGAGGCCGGGGGAGCACAGATACGCAGTATTTT.

The sample holds a few counts of this clone. The chain is built from TRBV29-1 and TRBJ1-2; D perhaps matches TRBD1 (5 bases). V was clipped by 4 bases and J by 8 bases, with 11 bases between them. Germline loops: CDR1 SQVTM, CDR2 ANQGSEA. This CDR3 has 11 amino acids. The CDR3 sequence: CSVVVAGGYTF. CDR3 nucleotides: TGCAGCGTTGTGGTCGCAGGGGGCTACACCTTC.

The chain links TRBV19 to TRBJ2-7; D not certain. CDR3 length equals 14 residues. Trimming removed 1 base at V and 0 bases at J, with 7 bases between. The germline V gene encodes CDR1 LNHDA and CDR2 SQIVND (reference sequence). In DNA, the CDR3 is TGTGCCAGTAGTATAGCCGTCAGCTCCTACGAGCAGTACTTC. Translating gives CASSIAVSSYEQYF.

The chain uses TRBV7-9 and TRBJ1-6; D remains ambiguous. Trimming removed 1 base from V and 8 bases from J, with 6 bases in between. CDR3 length: 13 residues. Germline V CDR1 and CDR2: SEHNR, FQNEAQ (reference sequence). The CDR3 protein is CASSLDSYSPLHF. In nucleotides, the CDR3 is TGTGCCAGCAGCTTAGATAGTTATTCACCCCTCCACTTT.

CDR3 sequence (DNA): TGTGCCTGGACCAACGGGACTAGCACCCGACAAGAGACCCAGTACTTC. This codes for CAWTNGTSTRQETQYF. The chain uses TRBV30 and TRBJ2-5; 9 bases are shared with TRBD2. Germline CDR1 and CDR2: GTSNPN and SVGIG (reference sequence). V lost 4 bases, J lost 2 bases, and 11 bases stayed unmatched. CDR3 length: 16 residues. Full variable domain (remainder filled in from reference TRBV30 and TRBJ2-5): SQTIHQWPATLVQPVGSPLSLECTVEGTSNPNLYWYRQAAGRGLQLLFYSVGIGQISSEVPQNLSASRPQDRQFILSSKKLLLSDSGFYLCAWTNGTSTRQETQYFGPGTRLLVL.

Comments on this clone: This CDR3 is also generated by other DNA sequences in the sample. In DNA form, the CDR3 reads TGCGCCAGCAGCCGCGACAGGGACTATGGCTACACCTTC. Translated: CASSRDRDYGYTF. This chain links TRBV4-1 with TRBJ1-2; 7 nucleotides align to TRBD1. J gave up 3 bases and V 4 bases, and 2 bases lay outside the gene matches. The germline V gene has CDR1 MGHRA and CDR2 YSYEKL. The CDR3 totals 13 residues.

The chain couples TRBV19 to TRBJ2-1; D gene uncertain. The CDR3 runs 13 residues. Trimming pared 4 bases from V and 5 bases from J, leaving 9 bases between. Germline V gives CDR1 LNHDA, CDR2 SQIVND (reference sequence). The CDR3 sequence: CASSKLVNNEQFF. CDR3 nucleotide sequence: TGTGCCAGTAGTAAGTTAGTCAACAATGAGCAGTTCTTC. The whole variable domain, filled in from reference TRBV19 and TRBJ2-1, reads DGGITQSPKYLFRKEGQNVTLSCEQNLNHDAMYWYRQDPGQGLRLIYYSQIVNDFQKGDIAEGYSVSREKKESFPLTVTSAQKNPTAFYLCASSKLVNNEQFFGPGTRLTVL.

The V gene is TRBV5-6, the J gene TRBJ2-5, with unresolved D. The CDR3 totals 12 residues. CDR1 and CDR2 (germline): SGHDT, YYEEEE. The V and J ends lost 0 bases and 5 bases respectively, with 5 bases between them. The CDR3 region has the DNA TGTGCCAGCAGCTTGGCCGGTGAGACCCAGTACTTC. Translation gives CASSLAGETQYF.

This chain connects TRBV4-1 to TRBJ1-5; D may be TRBD1 (5 bases). The CDR3 spans 16 residues. The V end lost 1 base, the J end lost 1 base, and 11 bases lay between the germline ends. CDR1 and CDR2 from the germline V gene are MGHRA and YSYEKL. CDR3 DNA sequence: TGCGCCAGCAGCCAAGGGGGGGGAGTAAGCAATCAGCCCCAGCATTTT. Translation gives CASSQGGGVSNQPQHF.

The rearrangement joins TRBV4-1 to TRBJ2-7; a weak D match, TRBD1 (6 bases). The CDR3 covers 13 residues. The germline V gene has CDR1 MGHRA and CDR2 YSYEKL. V was trimmed by 5 bases and J by 0 bases, leaving 8 bases between them. The DNA of the CDR3 is TGCGCCAGCAGCAGGACAGTCTCCTACGAGCAGTACTTC. Amino acid sequence: CASSRTVSYEQYF.

The V and J genes are TRBV6-5 and TRBJ2-3; 10 positions agree with TRBD1. This CDR3 has 13 amino acids. Germline trimming cut 10 bases from V and 5 bases from J; bases unmatched to any gene: 6. CDR1 is MNHEY, CDR2 SVGAGI, per germline. The CDR3 DNA reads as TGTGCCACACAAGACAGGGGGCGAGATACGCAGTATTTT. This translates into CATQDRGRDTQYF.